This T cell receptor (beta chain) was sequenced in a study of cytomegalovirus exposure and HLA in healthy donors. General study results and limits: In a later analysis, a genetic analysis reported fewer productive-TCR N-insertions in an Asian-associated ancestry cluster than the cohort average. As a later analysis revealed, the rate of TCR association differed by HLA locus, with DRB1 most and HLA-C fewest.

As regards this clone: Its specificity is not known.

60 Vbeta and 13 Jbeta primers were used in PCR. Sequenced by immunoSEQ multiplex PCR; TCRdb stores in-frame clones only, minus some. The data show under 150,000 clones, 80% seen once. The clonotype comes from a woman aged 40 to 55 in good health and CMV-seronegative. Sequenced: PBMCs.

The CDR3 region has the DNA TGCAGCGTTGTTGATGACAGGGGTTACGAGCAGTACTTC. This sequence encodes CSVVDDRGYEQYF. J is TRBJ2-7 and V is TRBV29-1; TRBD1 aligns across 8 bases. This CDR3 has 13 residues. Germline CDR1 reads SQVTM; CDR2 reads ANQGSEA. With V trimmed by 4 bases and J by 4 bases, 6 bases remained unmatched.